What follows is one TCR beta chain and its context. Its antigen is unidentified. When sampled, the donors appeared nominally healthy, though they likely had unrecorded immune exposures. This sample was taken from a study of cytomegalovirus exposure and HLA in healthy donors. Study overall: The study's early data release held tens of millions of unique TCRs from HLA-typed donors. General study findings and limits: Other equally common chains were less clonally expanded than HLA-associated TCR beta chains, a later analysis showed. No immune exposure information besides CMV serostatus was available.

13 Jbeta primers and 60 Vbeta primers were used for the PCR. Profiled with immunoSEQ multiplex PCR; TCRdb holds only in-frame clones, not every one. The data hold 100,000 to 150,000 clones, with 81% observed a single time. Germline CDR1 is LGHNA and CDR2 is YSLEER. CDR3 length equals 15 residues. Trimming removed 2 bases from V and 8 bases from J, with 18 bases in between. The chain carries TRBV4-3 and TRBJ1-1; weak D call: TRBD1 (5 bases). This clonotype was sampled from a man aged 18 to 30 in good health and CMV-seronegative. Sequencing input: PBMCs. CDR3 in amino acids: CASSQSTYSTVEAFF. The CDR3 region has the DNA TGCGCCAGCAGCCAATCCACATACTCGACAGTAGAAGCTTTCTTT.